A selection of T cell receptor beta chains follows, all from one sample in a study of blood T cell repertoires in COVID-19. The table came from immunoSEQ multiplex PCR; TCRdb's copy has only in-frame clones and leaves some out. The sample lists 160,000 or so clones, approximately 87% seen once, with 3% to 4% in the top ten. The sample was peripheral blood. The receptors derive from a woman in her 70s with acute or convalescent COVID-19. CDR3s include the opening cysteine and the closing phenylalanine or tryptophan. The D gene is left open where the match is weak. Clone size appears in some rows only: once, few, many, or a class for an expanded clone.

cdr3_nt cdr3_aa clone_size d_call j_call v_call
TGTGCCAGTAGGCGGGACGGGGGGCAGGGCACCGGGGAGCTGTTTTTT CASRRDGGQGTGELFF . . TRBJ2-2 TRBV19
TGTGCCTGGAGCAAGGGGACAGGTTTATGGGATGAATCTTTCTTT CAWSKGTGLWDESFF . TRBD1 TRBJ1-1 TRBV30
TGTGCCAGCATCTTGTCGGGGTTCACTGAAGCTTTCTTT CASILSGFTEAFF . . TRBJ1-1 TRBV6-5
TGTGCCAGCAGTGATGCGGGACAGGGAATCGCTGAAGCTTTCTTT CASSDAGQGIAEAFF . TRBD1 TRBJ1-1 TRBV27
TGTGCCAGCTCACCACGGGAGGATAGCAATCAGCCCCAGCATTTT CASSPREDSNQPQHF . . TRBJ1-5 TRBV18
TGTGCCAGCAGCAATGGGGGGGTCACTGAAGCTTTCTTT CASSNGGVTEAFF few . TRBJ1-1 TRBV21-1
TGTGCCAGCAGCTTGGACACCAGGGGACGAGAAAAACTGTTTTTT CASSLDTRGREKLFF . . TRBJ1-4 TRBV7-2
TGTGCCAGCAGCTTACTCGGACAGGGTCGAACCTACACAGATACGCAGTATTTT CASSLLGQGRTYTDTQYF . TRBD1 TRBJ2-3 TRBV7-9
TGCGCCAGCAGCGCGAGGACTAGCGGGCGCCTCTACGAGCAGTACTTC CASSARTSGRLYEQYF . TRBD2 TRBJ2-7 TRBV4-1
TGCGCCAGCAGCTGGGGACAGGGGGCGGCGTACAATGAGCAGTTCTTC CASSWGQGAAYNEQFF . TRBD1 TRBJ2-1 TRBV5-1
TGCGCCAGCAGCCACGCGAGGGCCTCCTACAATGAGCAGTTCTTC CASSHARASYNEQFF . . TRBJ2-1 TRBV4-1